This record looks at one TCR beta chain sequence and its context. The data stem from a study of TIL therapy for anti-PD-1-resistant metastatic lung cancer. Time point denoted: pre-treatment sample, taken before nivolumab and TIL therapy. The tumor samples were excised metastases, mostly pleural nodules or supraclavicular lymph nodes. The immunoSEQ assay was v3. Sequencing was performed with immunoSEQ multiplex PCR; in TCRdb, only in-frame clones are kept and a portion is missing. There are more than 90,000 clones in the sample; about two thirds occur only once, and over 9.5% lies in the top ten. V lost 4 bases and J 4 bases, leaving 18 bases between the germline ends. Germline-derived CDR1 and CDR2 are SGDLS and YYNGEE. The CDR3 length is 15 residues.

The sequence was collected from a person aged 25 to 80 with non-small cell lung cancer. Sample: tumor tissue, taken at baseline. V and J are TRBV9 and TRBJ2-7, with D maybe TRBD1 (7 bases). CDR3 in amino acids: CASSPPGGPGYEQYF. The CDR3, as DNA: TGTGCCAGCAGCCCCCCAGGGGGGCCGGGATACGAGCAGTACTTC.